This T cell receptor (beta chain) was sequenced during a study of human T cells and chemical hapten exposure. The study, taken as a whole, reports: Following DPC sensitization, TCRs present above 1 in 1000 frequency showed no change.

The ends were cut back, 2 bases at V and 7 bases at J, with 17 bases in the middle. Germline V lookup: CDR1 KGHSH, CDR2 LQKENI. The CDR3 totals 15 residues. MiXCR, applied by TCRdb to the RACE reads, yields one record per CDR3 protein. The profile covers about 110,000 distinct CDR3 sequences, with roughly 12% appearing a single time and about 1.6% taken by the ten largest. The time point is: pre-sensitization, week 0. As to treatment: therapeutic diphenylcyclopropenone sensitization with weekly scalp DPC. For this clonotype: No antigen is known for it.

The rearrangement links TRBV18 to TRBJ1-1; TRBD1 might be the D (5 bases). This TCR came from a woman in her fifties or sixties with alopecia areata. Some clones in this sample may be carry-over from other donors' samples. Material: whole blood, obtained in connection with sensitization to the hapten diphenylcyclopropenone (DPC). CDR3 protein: CASSPNTGHGIEAFF. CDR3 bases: TGTGCCAGCTCACCAAACACCGGACATGGTATTGAAGCTTTCTTT.